Listed below are T cell receptor beta chains from one sample, sequenced in a study of CD8+ T cells in alopecia areata. TCRdb keeps only in-frame clones here, not all; method: immunoSEQ multiplex PCR. The table has roughly 150,000 clones, less than 65% seen once; the top ten hold 36%. Material for sequencing was CD8+ T cells sorted from blood. The receptors shown here come from a human donor in good health. The CDR3 runs from the conserved cysteine through the conserved F or W. Fields, in order: D gene, J gene, clone size, V gene, CDR3 length, CDR3 protein, CDR3 DNA. The D gene is left open where the match is weak. Clone size, where shown, is once, few, many, or a class for clones that have expanded.

D gene: -; J gene: TRBJ1-1; clone size: -; V gene: TRBV15; CDR3 length: 16; CDR3 protein: CATSRVPGPKNTEAFF; CDR3 DNA: TGTGCCACCAGCAGAGTACCGGGCCCGAAGAACACTGAAGCTTTCTTT
D gene: TRBD1; J gene: TRBJ1-1; clone size: -; V gene: TRBV29-1; CDR3 length: 13; CDR3 protein: CSSHRGLDTEAFF; CDR3 DNA: TGCAGCTCCCACAGGGGGCTCGACACTGAAGCTTTCTTT
D gene: TRBD2; J gene: TRBJ2-1; clone size: -; V gene: TRBV29-1; CDR3 length: 14; CDR3 protein: CSVEALAGGNEQFF; CDR3 DNA: TGCAGCGTTGAAGCGTTAGCGGGGGGCAATGAGCAGTTCTTC
D gene: -; J gene: TRBJ2-1; clone size: -; V gene: TRBV10-2; CDR3 length: 12; CDR3 protein: CASSVTNNEQFF; CDR3 DNA: TGCGCCAGCAGTGTGACAAACAATGAGCAGTTCTTC
D gene: TRBD1; J gene: TRBJ1-5; clone size: -; V gene: TRBV25-1; CDR3 length: 14; CDR3 protein: CATASGTGEQPQHF; CDR3 DNA: TGTGCCACCGCATCCGGGACAGGGGAGCAGCCCCAGCATTTT
D gene: TRBD1; J gene: TRBJ2-5; clone size: -; V gene: TRBV15; CDR3 length: 16; CDR3 protein: CATSRGDQGGGETQYF; CDR3 DNA: TGTGCCACCAGCAGAGGGGACCAAGGGGGCGGAGAGACCCAGTACTTC
D gene: -; J gene: TRBJ2-1; clone size: once; V gene: TRBV9; CDR3 length: 13; CDR3 protein: CASSGSSAGEQFF; CDR3 DNA: TGTGCCAGCAGCGGGTCTAGCGCGGGTGAGCAGTTCTTC
D gene: -; J gene: TRBJ2-5; clone size: -; V gene: TRBV9; CDR3 length: 14; CDR3 protein: CASSASGSQETQYF; CDR3 DNA: TGTGCCAGCAGCGCCTCCGGGAGTCAAGAGACCCAGTACTTC
D gene: -; J gene: TRBJ2-2; clone size: -; V gene: TRBV2; CDR3 length: 17; CDR3 protein: CASRSRSSGAHTGELFF; CDR3 DNA: TGTGCCAGCAGATCAAGATCCTCGGGAGCGCACACCGGGGAGCTGTTTTTT
D gene: TRBD1; J gene: TRBJ1-2; clone size: few; V gene: TRBV6-6; CDR3 length: 15; CDR3 protein: CASTQEGAALDGYTF; CDR3 DNA: TGTGCCAGCACCCAGGAGGGGGCGGCCTTGGATGGCTACACCTTC